This TCR beta chain was observed in a study of identical twins (dated by TCRdb to the mid-2010s). In the study overall: The study deep-sequenced TCR alpha and beta repertoires from monozygotic twins, unrelated adults of various ages and cord blood to test whether fetal clonotypes persist. To rule out contamination, the twin experiments were replicated at different times with different library preparation protocols. Summary of the overall study and its limitations: Zero-insertion analyses could be partly confounded by invariant T cells such as MAIT and iNKT, though diverse VJ usage argued against such confounding for most clonotypes. Compared with coincidental sharing between unrelated individuals, an excess of low generation-probability sequences was observed among out-of-frame TCR alpha sequences shared between twins. Because the same donors could not be followed over many years, conclusions were based on cross-sectional statistical analysis. Excess twin sharing in beta out-of-frame sequences was weaker because fewer shared sequences lowered the signal-to-noise ratio. In monozygotic twins, out-of-frame TCR alpha sharing was systematically underestimated by recombination models, although the models agreed with sharing between unrelated individuals. Fewer insertions were carried by abundant cord blood beta clonotypes; a weaker similar trend was observed in young adult naive repertoires, while no such trend was observed in memory repertoires.

The CDR3 sequence holds 15 residues, the cysteine and phenylalanine included. CDR3 DNA is the only sequence kept; it has 45 bases, read in frame from the first base. Trimming costs V 6 bases and J 3 bases, and their ends lie 12 bases apart. The protocol used for the library was 5' RACE. The sequencer was an Illumina HiSeq 2000. A universal primer binding site was added through template switching, and the final cDNA carried a unique molecular identifier so that TCR cDNA molecules could be counted accurately. Specific primers in the conserved constant-segment region were used to synthesize first-strand cDNA for the TCR alpha and beta chains. Each cDNA library was double barcoded, with a SMART-Mk sample barcode plus Illumina barcodes, to control for contamination. TruSeq adapter sequences, together with Illumina sample barcodes, were added in two successive PCR steps. Sequencing of the TCR alpha and beta cDNA libraries was done on the Illumina HiSeq platform using custom primers. As for the authors' bioinformatics: MiGEC was used to process raw reads and extract unique molecular identifiers, and MiXCR was used to find CDR3 positions. For each individual, recombination models were inferred using an EM algorithm with the repgenHMM and IGoR tools. The tcR package in R was used for shared clonotype analysis, with sharing normalized by the product of cloneset sizes. To study raw recombination free of thymic and clonal selection effects, out-of-frame nonproductive sequences were analyzed. The public reads were run again by TCRdb, first through fastp at Q25 and then through MiXCR, and only productive beta chains were kept. Merged by CDR3 protein, the rows form single entries marked with the most common genes and DNA. TCRdb, rather than the study authors, made the V and J calls. For this sample there are 700,000 or so distinct CDR3 sequences; around 8.3% appear just once. The ten largest clones take up roughly 0.9% of the sample.

All donors were healthy Caucasians. Three pairs of female monozygotic twins, all aged roughly 18 to 29 years, were included in the twin cohort. Peripheral blood mononuclear cells were the source from which RNA for the TCR libraries was isolated. On this clonotype: Which antigen it targets is not known. Per-nucleotide qualities are absent, and no much larger clonotype sits a single base away.

These data are also associated with another study on yellow fever vaccine responses in identical twins. As noted in the second study: The authors reported that the T cell response to vaccination in identical twins appeared partly convergent and partly personalized. The study precisely tracked vaccine-responding T cell clones in identical twins.

Source material: PBMCs. The origin of this receptor is a woman between 18 and 29 years old in good health. The chain is encoded by TRBV12-3 or TRBV12-4 joined to TRBJ2-6; matching of 5 bases hints at TRBD1 as the D gene. The CDR3 here reads CASSPYRIGANVLTF. The sequenced DNA: TGTGCCAGCAGCCCATACAGGATTGGGGCCAACGTCCTGACTTTC.